This T cell receptor beta chain was found in a study of T cells in Graves' hyperthyroidism and ophthalmopathy. Researchers amplified the TCR beta CDR3 regions from RNA transcripts. A set of HTBI primers served as the primers for a first-round RT-PCR of the TCR CDR3. TCRdb re-called the multiplex PCR reads through MiXCR, storing one row per CDR3 protein. This sample has approximately 640,000 distinct CDR3 sequences, with 15% to 20% found just once. This clonotype was observed at least ten times. Its specificity is unknown. V dropped 0 bases and J dropped 3; count of bases not matched to a gene: 2. This CDR3 region has 14 residues. Germline values: CDR1 GTSNPN, CDR2 SVGIG (reference sequence). Study conclusions and caveats: Most thyroid clonotypes expanded above 0.001 appeared in blood too. Prediction of ophthalmopathy progression came a median approximately 6.5 months pre-onset.

Sequencing was done on a sample of blood. This receptor was identified in a woman in her twenties or thirties with Graves' hyperthyroidism. The chain joins TRBV30 to TRBJ1-1; TRBD1 agrees at 9 bases. The CDR3 loop reads CAWSVGTGYTEAFF. The CDR3 DNA reads as TGTGCCTGGAGTGTAGGGACAGGGTACACTGAAGCTTTCTTT.